The rows below give T cell receptor beta chains drawn from one sample of a study of T-cell memory formation after mild COVID-19. MiXCR was run by TCRdb on the 5' RACE reads, yielding one entry per CDR3 protein. The data hold about 350,000 distinct CDR3 sequences, with 20% to 25% observed a single time. Sequencing was done on a sample of PBMCs or a T cell subset sorted from them (not recorded which). Every receptor here comes from a young man who had mild COVID-19 (a few samples of this study predate the infection). Cell type and time point are not known. The CDR3 runs from the conserved cysteine through the conserved F or W. A D gene is named only where the DNA matches it firmly. Not all rows give a size; the values are once, few, many and, for expanded clones, a class.

clone_size: few; d_call: -; j_call: TRBJ2-2; cdr3_length: 16; v_call: TRBV7-6; cdr3_aa: CASSPPTGLGTGELFF; cdr3_nt: TGTGCCAGCAGCCCCCCCACAGGGTTAGGCACCGGGGAGCTGTTTTTT
clone_size: -; d_call: TRBD1; j_call: TRBJ1-2; cdr3_length: 16; v_call: TRBV5-1; cdr3_aa: CARSFNIDRGSEGYTF; cdr3_nt: TGCGCCAGAAGCTTTAATATAGACAGGGGCTCCGAGGGATACACCTTC
clone_size: few; d_call: TRBD2; j_call: TRBJ2-1; cdr3_length: 17; v_call: TRBV4-2; cdr3_aa: CASSQESLAGGPYEQFF; cdr3_nt: TGTGCCAGCAGCCAAGAGTCACTAGCGGGGGGGCCCTATGAGCAGTTCTTC
clone_size: -; d_call: TRBD1; j_call: TRBJ2-7; cdr3_length: 16; v_call: TRBV5-1; cdr3_aa: CASSLLPGTDLYEQYF; cdr3_nt: TGCGCCAGCAGCTTGCTGCCCGGGACAGACTTGTACGAGCAGTACTTC
clone_size: -; d_call: TRBD2; j_call: TRBJ2-1; cdr3_length: 16; v_call: TRBV7-8; cdr3_aa: CASSWKGTSGGAVQFF; cdr3_nt: TGTGCCAGCAGCTGGAAAGGGACTAGCGGGGGGGCTGTGCAGTTCTTC
clone_size: many; d_call: TRBD1; j_call: TRBJ2-7; cdr3_length: 15; v_call: TRBV5-1; cdr3_aa: CASRAGQARSYEQYF; cdr3_nt: TGCGCCAGCAGGGCAGGACAGGCACGCTCCTACGAGCAGTACTTC
clone_size: few; d_call: -; j_call: TRBJ1-1; cdr3_length: 11; v_call: TRBV7-2; cdr3_aa: CASSLQVEAFF; cdr3_nt: TGTGCCAGCAGCTTACAAGTCGAAGCTTTCTTT
clone_size: few; d_call: -; j_call: TRBJ2-5; cdr3_length: 14; v_call: TRBV4-1; cdr3_aa: CASSQAGIQETQYF; cdr3_nt: TGCGCCAGCAGCCAAGCGGGGATACAAGAGACCCAGTACTTC
clone_size: -; d_call: TRBD1; j_call: TRBJ2-3; cdr3_length: 16; v_call: TRBV4-2; cdr3_aa: CASSQTTGAYTDTQYF; cdr3_nt: TGTGCCAGCAGCCAAACGACAGGGGCTTACACAGATACGCAGTATTTT
clone_size: -; d_call: -; j_call: TRBJ1-1; cdr3_length: 12; v_call: TRBV20-1; cdr3_aa: CSARQGPTEAFF; cdr3_nt: TGCAGTGCTAGACAGGGACCCACTGAAGCTTTCTTT
clone_size: -; d_call: -; j_call: TRBJ2-5; cdr3_length: 14; v_call: TRBV12-3/TRBV12-4; cdr3_aa: CASSQETFQETQYF; cdr3_nt: TGTGCCAGCAGCCAAGAGACGTTTCAAGAGACCCAGTACTTC
clone_size: -; d_call: -; j_call: TRBJ2-3; cdr3_length: 15; v_call: TRBV5-1; cdr3_aa: CASSARGGGTDTQYF; cdr3_nt: TGCGCCAGCAGCGCCAGGGGTGGGGGCACAGATACGCAGTATTTT
clone_size: few; d_call: -; j_call: TRBJ2-5; cdr3_length: 12; v_call: TRBV20-1; cdr3_aa: CSASNSEETQYF; cdr3_nt: TGCAGTGCTAGTAATTCGGAGGAGACCCAGTACTTC
clone_size: few; d_call: -; j_call: TRBJ1-2; cdr3_length: 12; v_call: TRBV10-3; cdr3_aa: CAISEQVVGYTF; cdr3_nt: TGTGCCATCAGTGAACAGGTCGTCGGCTACACCTTC
clone_size: -; d_call: -; j_call: TRBJ2-7; cdr3_length: 15; v_call: TRBV5-1; cdr3_aa: CASSLRAASPYEQYF; cdr3_nt: TGCGCCAGCAGCTTGCGAGCAGCCTCTCCCTACGAGCAGTACTTC
clone_size: few; d_call: -; j_call: TRBJ2-1; cdr3_length: 13; v_call: TRBV12-3/TRBV12-4; cdr3_aa: CASSFGRDRGQFF; cdr3_nt: TGTGCCAGCAGTTTTGGCAGGGATCGGGGGCAGTTCTTC
clone_size: -; d_call: -; j_call: TRBJ2-5; cdr3_length: 13; v_call: TRBV25-1; cdr3_aa: CASSEKAQETQYF; cdr3_nt: TGTGCCAGCAGTGAAAAAGCCCAAGAGACCCAGTACTTC
clone_size: -; d_call: -; j_call: TRBJ2-1; cdr3_length: 13; v_call: TRBV10-3; cdr3_aa: CASTLENSVEQFF; cdr3_nt: TGTGCCAGCACCCTAGAGAATAGCGTTGAGCAGTTCTTC
clone_size: -; d_call: TRBD1; j_call: TRBJ1-6; cdr3_length: 16; v_call: TRBV4-3; cdr3_aa: CASSQEWTGVGSPLHF; cdr3_nt: TGCGCCAGCAGCCAAGAGTGGACAGGGGTTGGATCACCCCTCCACTTT
clone_size: -; d_call: -; j_call: TRBJ2-7; cdr3_length: 13; v_call: TRBV7-9; cdr3_aa: CASSLAGHYEQYF; cdr3_nt: TGTGCCAGCAGCTTAGCGGGCCACTACGAGCAGTACTTC
clone_size: few; d_call: -; j_call: TRBJ1-1; cdr3_length: 13; v_call: TRBV4-1; cdr3_aa: CASSQTGTTEAFF; cdr3_nt: TGCGCCAGCAGCCAAACAGGGACGACTGAAGCTTTCTTT
clone_size: -; d_call: TRBD1; j_call: TRBJ2-1; cdr3_length: 15; v_call: TRBV7-2; cdr3_aa: CASSFKGAGAGEQFF; cdr3_nt: TGTGCCAGCAGCTTCAAGGGGGCAGGGGCCGGTGAGCAGTTCTTC
clone_size: few; d_call: TRBD1; j_call: TRBJ2-1; cdr3_length: 15; v_call: TRBV5-1; cdr3_aa: CASSLAGTGEDEQFF; cdr3_nt: TGCGCCAGCAGCTTGGCCGGGACAGGAGAGGATGAGCAGTTCTTC
clone_size: -; d_call: TRBD2; j_call: TRBJ2-1; cdr3_length: 14; v_call: TRBV6-2/TRBV6-3; cdr3_aa: CASSYPGLAVQWFF; cdr3_nt: TGTGCCAGCAGTTACCCGGGACTAGCGGTCCAATGGTTCTTC
clone_size: -; d_call: TRBD2; j_call: TRBJ2-5; cdr3_length: 16; v_call: TRBV20-1; cdr3_aa: CSARPGLAHPLETQYF; cdr3_nt: TGCAGTGCTAGACCAGGACTAGCCCACCCATTGGAGACCCAGTACTTC
clone_size: -; d_call: -; j_call: TRBJ1-1; cdr3_length: 13; v_call: TRBV20-1; cdr3_aa: CSAAGRSSAEAFF; cdr3_nt: TGCAGTGCTGCAGGACGGAGCTCAGCCGAAGCTTTCTTT
clone_size: -; d_call: -; j_call: TRBJ2-3; cdr3_length: 15; v_call: TRBV7-3; cdr3_aa: CASSFIAGSTDTQYF; cdr3_nt: TGTGCCAGCAGCTTTATTGCAGGGTCCACAGATACGCAGTATTTT
clone_size: -; d_call: -; j_call: TRBJ1-1; cdr3_length: 14; v_call: TRBV12-3/TRBV12-4; cdr3_aa: CASSFGWQNTEAFF; cdr3_nt: TGTGCCAGCAGTTTCGGTTGGCAGAACACTGAAGCTTTCTTT
clone_size: -; d_call: -; j_call: TRBJ2-1; cdr3_length: 16; v_call: TRBV4-2; cdr3_aa: CASSQSEGSSYNEQFF; cdr3_nt: TGTGCCAGCAGCCAATCGGAAGGGAGCTCCTACAATGAGCAGTTCTTC
clone_size: few; d_call: TRBD1; j_call: TRBJ2-7; cdr3_length: 13; v_call: TRBV10-3; cdr3_aa: CATTRDSLYEQYF; cdr3_nt: TGTGCCACCACCCGGGACAGCTTGTACGAGCAGTACTTC
clone_size: -; d_call: -; j_call: TRBJ2-3; cdr3_length: 18; v_call: TRBV27; cdr3_aa: CASSFPLHPDRRTDTQYF; cdr3_nt: TGTGCCAGCAGTTTCCCTCTGCACCCTGACAGAAGAACAGATACGCAGTATTTT
clone_size: many; d_call: -; j_call: TRBJ1-3; cdr3_length: 17; v_call: TRBV7-8; cdr3_aa: CASSLGNYRVKGNTIYF; cdr3_nt: TGTGCCAGCAGCTTAGGCAACTACCGGGTTAAAGGAAACACCATATATTTT
clone_size: few; d_call: -; j_call: TRBJ2-3; cdr3_length: 13; v_call: TRBV7-2; cdr3_aa: CASSIQPADTQYF; cdr3_nt: TGTGCCAGCAGCATACAACCCGCAGATACGCAGTATTTT
clone_size: -; d_call: -; j_call: TRBJ1-4; cdr3_length: 13; v_call: TRBV14; cdr3_aa: CASSRGLDEKLFF; cdr3_nt: TGTGCCAGCAGTCGCGGACTTGATGAAAAACTGTTTTTT
clone_size: few; d_call: -; j_call: TRBJ1-6; cdr3_length: 12; v_call: TRBV6-6; cdr3_aa: CASSSGDSPLHF; cdr3_nt: TGTGCCAGCAGCTCAGGGGATTCACCCCTCCACTTT
clone_size: -; d_call: -; j_call: TRBJ2-2; cdr3_length: 15; v_call: TRBV7-3; cdr3_aa: CASSLMGRNTGELFF; cdr3_nt: TGTGCCAGCAGCTTAATGGGGCGTAACACCGGGGAGCTGTTTTTT
clone_size: -; d_call: -; j_call: TRBJ1-1; cdr3_length: 14; v_call: TRBV5-1; cdr3_aa: CASSNRGSEAEVFF; cdr3_nt: TGCGCCAGCAGCAATAGGGGGTCGGAGGCTGAAGTTTTCTTT